This record covers a single TCR beta chain. Its specificity is not known. These data come from a study of regulatory dendritic cells for organ transplantation. Method: immunoSEQ multiplex PCR; TCRdb's copy keeps in-frame clones and lacks some. The table records approximately 12,000 clones, about 80% of them present only once. Sorted T cells were CFSE-labeled and cultured 5 days with allogeneic regulatory or mature dendritic cells at 1:10. Germline loops: CDR1 KGHSH, CDR2 LQKENI. CDR3 length: 14 residues. Unmatched junction bases numbered 4, after V lost 3 bases and J lost 4 bases. The V gene is TRBV18, the J gene TRBJ2-5; 8 bases match TRBD1. Sequencing used naive CD4+ T cells from blood cultured with regulatory dendritic cells. The subset denotes: CD45RA+ naive T cells. This receptor was obtained from a human donor in good health. As DNA, the CDR3 is TGTGCCAGCTCACCCCGGACAGGGAGAGAGACCCAGTACTTC. It is translated as CASSPRTGRETQYF.